This T cell receptor (beta chain) was identified during a study of T cells in localized non-small cell lung cancer. The data were produced by immunoSEQ multiplex PCR, yet TCRdb's version contains in-frame clones alone and is incomplete. The sample includes around 79,000 clones, about 78% of them seen just once. The V and J ends lost 4 bases and 9 bases, in that order; junction bases with no gene match: 12. Germline loops: CDR1 SEHNR, CDR2 FQNEAQ (reference sequence). This CDR3 spans 14 amino acids. This TCR was sampled from a man aged 40-75 years with stage II squamous cell lung carcinoma. The source was PBMCs, collected before any cancer treatment. V gene TRBV7-9 combines with J gene TRBJ2-7; 7 bases align to TRBD1. The CDR3 spells CASSSQGLYVGQYF. CDR3 nucleotides: TGTGCCAGCAGCTCACAGGGGTTGTATGTGGGGCAGTACTTC.